This T cell receptor beta chain was identified during a study of cytomegalovirus exposure and HLA in healthy donors. V lost 8 bases to trimming and J lost 4 bases; unmatched junction nucleotides: 6. Germline V gene data show CDR1 as MNHEY and CDR2 as SMNVEV (reference sequence). There are 14 residues in the CDR3. The PCR ran on 60 Vbeta and 13 Jbeta primers. Clones were read by immunoSEQ multiplex PCR, and TCRdb kept only the in-frame ones, dropping some. The table has about 200,000 clones, 70% to 85% seen once. Input material: PBMCs. This TCR came from a woman aged 25-40 years in good health and CMV-seropositive. J is TRBJ1-5 and V is TRBV27, with TRBD1 matching 9 bases. The CDR3: CASSYGQGNQPQHF. CDR3 nucleotide sequence: TGTGCCAGCTCTTATGGACAGGGGAATCAGCCCCAGCATTTT.